Following are 22 T cell receptor beta chains from one sample sequenced in a study of blood T cell repertoires in COVID-19. Method: immunoSEQ multiplex PCR; TCRdb's copy keeps in-frame clones and lacks some. This table has around 230,000 clones, about 81% appearing once. Sequencing used PBMCs or T cells enriched from blood (not recorded which). These receptor sequences come from a man in his forties who had recovered from COVID-19.

V is TRBV3-1 (or the pseudogene TRBV3-2) and J is TRBJ2-5; 7 bases agree with TRBD1. CDR1 LGHDT and CDR2 YNNKEL come from the germline V gene (reference sequence). Trimming at V came to 4 bases and at J to 2 bases, leaving 13 bases not matched to a gene. The length of the CDR3 is 17 residues. The CDR3 DNA is TGTGCCAGCAGCCTGCGTCGGAACAGGGGATTTCAAGAGACCCAGTACTTC. Protein product: CASSLRRNRGFQETQYF.

This chain connects TRBV5-1 to TRBJ2-1, with 7 bases that match TRBD1. The V gene end was trimmed by 3 bases and the J gene end by 1 base; junction bases not matched to a gene: 13. Germline CDR1 reads SGHRS; CDR2 reads YFSETQ. The CDR3 consists of 18 residues. CDR3 amino acids: CASSWATGSVGSYNEQFF. The CDR3 DNA is TGCGCCAGCAGCTGGGCGACAGGGTCAGTCGGATCCTACAATGAGCAGTTCTTC.

The rearrangement links TRBV3-1 (or the pseudogene TRBV3-2) to TRBJ1-6; maybe TRBD1 (6 bases). V dropped 4 bases and J dropped 9 bases, with 19 bases sitting between them. Germline CDR1 LGHDT, CDR2 YNNKEL (reference sequence). CDR3 length: 16 residues. CDR3 nucleotides: TGTGCCAGCAGCCTACTTACAGGGAATAGGGGTTCACCCCTCCACTTT. This translates into CASSLLTGNRGSPLHF.

The chain joins TRBV6-5 to TRBJ1-2; tentative D call: TRBD1 (5 bases). Deletions cut 7 bases from V and 1 base from J, with 10 bases between. The CDR3 length is 13 residues. The germline V gene encodes CDR1 MNHEY and CDR2 SVGAGI. CDR3 sequence reads: CASTRGSNYGYTF. Here the CDR3 DNA reads TGTGCCAGCACTAGGGGAAGTAACTATGGCTACACCTTC.

The chain has TRBV6-5 and TRBJ1-6; D perhaps matches TRBD1 (6 bases). Trimming cost V 8 bases and J 10 bases, with 21 bases left between them. The CDR3 extends over 15 amino acids. Germline CDR1 is MNHEY and CDR2 is SVGAGI. The CDR3 loop is CASSNRGGPGSPLHF. DNA for the CDR3: TGTGCCAGCTCGAATCGGGGGGGCCCAGGGTCACCCCTCCACTTT.

This chain links TRBV7-6 with TRBJ2-3; the match to TRBD2 covers 10 bases. Germline V CDR1 and CDR2: SGHVS, FNYEAQ. Trimming at V came to 4 bases and at J to 4 bases, leaving 5 bases not matched to a gene. There are 15 residues in the CDR3. The CDR3 DNA reads TGTGCCAGCAGCTACTCTAGCGGGGGCTCAGATACGCAGTATTTT. Its translation: CASSYSSGGSDTQYF. The full variable domain, its missing parts supplied by reference TRBV7-6 and TRBJ2-3, is GAGVSQSPRYKVTKRGQDVALRCDPISGHVSLYWYRQALGQGPEFLTYFNYEAQQDKSGLPNDRFSAERPEGSISTLTIQRTEQRDSAMYRCASSYSSGGSDTQYFGPGTRLTVL.

The genes are TRBV19 and TRBJ1-2; no firm D call. CDR3 length: 9 amino acids. CDR1 is LNHDA and CDR2 is SQIVND in the germline V gene (reference sequence). Trimming pared 10 bases from V and 5 bases from J, leaving 5 bases between. As DNA, the CDR3 is TGTGCCATGAGGTATGGCTACACCTTC. It is translated as CAMRYGYTF.

The CDR3 region has the DNA TGTGCCAGCAGCCTTGGACAGTACTATGGCTACACCTTC. Translation: CASSLGQYYGYTF. V gene TRBV14 combines with J gene TRBJ1-2, with D tentatively TRBD1 (6 bases). This CDR3 is built from 13 residues. CDR1 and CDR2 from the germline V gene are SGHDN and FVKESK. Trimming removed 4 bases from V and 3 bases from J, with 9 bases in between.

A single count supports this clone. The chain recombines TRBV28 with TRBJ1-5; D call uncertain. V shed 5 bases and J shed 3 bases, with 11 bases lying between them. Germline assignment: CDR1 MDHEN and CDR2 SYDVKM. The CDR3 spans 14 residues. The CDR3 region is CASSRLGDNQPQHF. DNA for the CDR3: TGTGCCAGCAGTAGACTGGGAGACAATCAGCCCCAGCATTTT.

The sample holds one count of this clone. The chain joins TRBV19 to TRBJ2-1, with TRBD1 identical over 9 bases. The V and J ends lost 5 bases and 10 bases, in that order; junction bases with no gene match: 12. CDR3 length equals 15 residues. The germline V gene has CDR1 LNHDA and CDR2 SQIVND (reference sequence). The CDR3 loop is CASSQGTGPSREQFF. The CDR3 nucleotides read TGTGCCAGTAGTCAGGGGACAGGGCCGAGCAGGGAGCAGTTCTTC. Using reference TRBV19 and TRBJ2-1 for the parts outside the CDR3, the full variable domain is DGGITQSPKYLFRKEGQNVTLSCEQNLNHDAMYWYRQDPGQGLRLIYYSQIVNDFQKGDIAEGYSVSREKKESFPLTVTSAQKNPTAFYLCASSQGTGPSREQFFGPGTRLTVL.

The V gene is TRBV7-9, the J gene TRBJ1-6; TRBD1 might be the D (6 bases). Trimming removed 5 bases from V and 0 bases from J, with 17 bases in between. The germline V gene encodes CDR1 SEHNR and CDR2 FQNEAQ (reference sequence). This CDR3 is 18 amino acids long. The CDR3 sequence is CASSHQDGQISYNSPLHF. Here the CDR3 DNA reads TGTGCCAGCAGCCACCAGGACGGACAGATCTCCTATAATTCACCCCTCCACTTT.

This clone was detected many times. The gene calls are TRBV30 and TRBJ1-1; maybe TRBD1 (6 bases). From germline, CDR1 is GTSNPN and CDR2 SVGIG (reference sequence). CDR3 length equals 12 residues. The V and J ends lost 3 bases and 4 bases respectively, with 9 bases between them. In DNA form, the CDR3 reads TGTGCCTGGAGGATGACAGGCACTGAAGCTTTCTTT. Its protein is CAWRMTGTEAFF.

Concerning this clone itself: The identical CDR3 is also encoded by other nucleotide sequences in the sample. The chain joins TRBV18 to TRBJ2-1, with a possible D match to TRBD2 (6 bases). Germline CDR1 and CDR2: KGHSH and LQKENI. This CDR3 comprises 12 residues. The germline V and J ends were trimmed by 3 bases and 7 bases, with 7 bases remaining between them. CDR3 in amino acids: CASSPGGNEQFF. CDR3 nucleotides: TGTGCCAGCTCACCGGGGGGTAATGAGCAGTTCTTC.

This clone was seen once. The CDR3 loop reads CASSPQKFNYGYTF. The CDR3, as DNA: TGTGCCAGCAGCCCTCAGAAATTTAACTATGGCTACACCTTC. This chain joins TRBV3-1 (or the pseudogene TRBV3-2) and TRBJ1-2; D is undetermined. This CDR3 is built from 14 residues. CDR1 LGHDT and CDR2 YNNKEL come from the germline V gene (reference sequence). V was shortened by 4 bases and J by 1 base, with 10 bases between the two germline ends.

The chain recombines TRBV24-1 with TRBJ2-5, with D perhaps matching TRBD2 (7 bases). Per the germline V gene, CDR1 is KGHDR and CDR2 is SFDVKD. Trimming left V 7 bases short and J 3 bases short, with 14 bases between. The CDR3 length is 14 residues. The CDR3: CATSGGLAEETQYF. The CDR3 bases are TGTGCCACCAGCGGGGGCCTAGCGGAAGAGACCCAGTACTTC.

The J gene is TRBJ1-2, the V gene TRBV18, with a weak D call TRBD1 (6 bases). The CDR3 runs 16 residues. V was clipped by 5 bases and J by 0 bases, with 16 bases between them. Germline CDR1 is KGHSH and CDR2 is LQKENI. The CDR3 protein is CASSSGHRAANYGYTF. The CDR3 DNA reads TGTGCCAGCTCATCGGGACACCGAGCCGCTAACTATGGCTACACCTTC.

The rearrangement links TRBV7-3 to TRBJ1-1, with unresolved D. CDR3 length: 14 amino acids. The V end lost 4 bases, the J end lost 0 bases, and 9 bases lay between the germline ends. CDR1 and CDR2 from the germline V gene are SGHTA and FQGTGA. CDR3 DNA sequence: TGTGCCAGCAGCTCAAGTACAATGAACACTGAAGCTTTCTTT. It specifies CASSSSTMNTEAFF.

On this clone itself: This same CDR3 is encoded by further DNA sequences in the sample. The chain recombines TRBV4-2 with TRBJ1-2; 7 nucleotides agree with TRBD1. CDR1 is LGHNA, CDR2 YNFKEQ, per germline. J was trimmed by 0 bases and V by 4 bases; bases with no gene match: 2. This CDR3 comprises 14 residues. DNA for the CDR3: TGTGCCAGCAGCCCGGGACAGACTAACTATGGCTACACCTTC. It encodes CASSPGQTNYGYTF.

V is TRBV30 and J is TRBJ2-7; 7 nucleotides match TRBD1. Germline CDR1 is GTSNPN and CDR2 is SVGIG (reference sequence). This CDR3 has 18 residues. The trim removed 3 bases at V and 3 bases at J, leaving 20 bases unmatched. For the CDR3, the DNA is TGTGCCTGGAGAGTGCCCGTAGGTAGGGACAGAAAATTCTACGAGCAGTACTTC. This sequence encodes CAWRVPVGRDRKFYEQYF.

V is TRBV6-6 and J is TRBJ1-1; D call uncertain. Germline CDR1 and CDR2: MNHNY and SVGAGI (reference sequence). The CDR3 is made up of 13 amino acids. Trimming shortened V by 5 bases and J by 1 base, and 8 bases separated the two germline ends. As DNA, the CDR3 is TGTGCCAGCAGTGTGACTGAGAACACTGAAGCTTTCTTT. Residues: CASSVTENTEAFF.

The chain couples TRBV2 to TRBJ1-4; D gene ambiguous. This CDR3 has 15 amino acids. Trimming removed 8 bases at V and 1 base at J, with 14 bases between. Per the germline V gene, CDR1 is SNHLY and CDR2 is FYNNEI. The CDR3: CASGPLRKTNEKLFF. As DNA, the CDR3 is TGTGCCAGCGGTCCTTTGAGGAAAACTAATGAAAAACTGTTTTTT. The full variable domain, rest sourced from reference TRBV2 and TRBJ1-4, is EPEVTQTPSHQVTQMGQEVILRCVPISNHLYFYWYRQILGQKVEFLVSFYNNEISEKSEIFDDQFSVERPDGSNFTLKIRSTKLEDSAMYFCASGPLRKTNEKLFFGSGTQLSVL.

The V and J genes are TRBV7-9 and TRBJ1-5; TRBD1 aligns across 8 bases. V lost 4 bases to trimming and J lost 7 bases; unmatched junction nucleotides: 3. In germline, CDR1 is SEHNR, CDR2 FQNEAQ (reference sequence). The CDR3 spans 13 residues. CDR3 DNA: TGTGCCAGCAGCTCAGGGGGCGCCCAGCCCCAGCATTTT. Translated, it gives CASSSGGAQPQHF.